What follows are 13 T cell receptor beta chains derived from one specimen sequenced in a study of T cells after yellow fever vaccination (dated by TCRdb to about 2019). Library prep was done by 5' RACE. Reads for this sample came from an Illumina HiSeq 2500. The public reads were run again by TCRdb, first through fastp at Q25 and then through MiXCR, and only productive beta chains were kept. Every entry covers one CDR3 protein and lists the most common genes and DNA from its rows. Across this sample there are 620,000 or so distinct CDR3 sequences, with over 9% seen only once. Around 14% of the sample is in the top ten clones. The sample's treatment or condition, from its label and the paper: live attenuated yellow fever vaccine strain. This specimen consisted of PBMCs, obtained on the day of the yellow fever booster vaccination. The receptors come from a man aged 25-40 years who received the YFV17D yellow fever vaccine.

The V gene is TRBV20-1, the J gene TRBJ2-7; D is perhaps TRBD2 (6 bases). This CDR3 region has 12 residues. The V gene's germline CDR1 is DFQATT and CDR2 SNEGSKA (reference sequence). The CDR3 sequence: CSVELADYEQYF. The CDR3 coding sequence is TGCAGCGTCGAATTAGCGGACTACGAGCAGTACTTC.

This rearrangement joins TRBV14 to TRBJ2-2; D call uncertain. The germline V and J ends were trimmed by 2 bases and 7 bases, with 8 bases remaining between them. The CDR3 has 13 amino acids. CDR1 SGHDN and CDR2 FVKESK come from the germline V gene. CDR3 DNA sequence: TGTGCCAGCAGCCAAAGCCTGGGCGGGGAGCTGTTTTTT. Its translation: CASSQSLGGELFF.

In this sample, this clonotype turned up a few times. The chain is built from TRBV20-1 and TRBJ2-7, with TRBD2 as a possible D gene (6 bases). CDR1 DFQATT and CDR2 SNEGSKA come from the germline V gene (reference sequence). The CDR3 sequence is 15 residues long. V gave up 3 bases and J gave up 3 bases, with 18 bases separating them. CDR3: CSASPEGYPDYEQYF. In DNA form, the CDR3 reads TGCAGTGCTAGCCCGGAGGGGTATCCGGACTACGAGCAGTACTTC.

The chain carries TRBV30 and TRBJ2-2, with 9 bases lining up with TRBD1. V shed 2 bases and J 6 bases; nucleotides not matched to a gene: 10. Germline V gene lookup returns CDR1 GTSNPN and CDR2 SVGIG (reference sequence). This CDR3 contains 16 residues. This CDR3 reads CAWSTGTGRTAGELFF. CDR3 DNA: TGTGCCTGGAGTACCGGGACAGGGAGAACGGCCGGGGAGCTGTTTTTT.

The chain combines TRBV7-9 with TRBJ2-5; maybe TRBD2 (6 bases). V lost 5 bases and J lost 1, with 14 bases in between. The CDR3 has 15 residues. The germline gives CDR1 SEHNR, CDR2 FQNEAQ (reference sequence). The CDR3 coding sequence is TGTGCCAGCAGCCCCGGTAGGGGACTCCAAGAGACCCAGTACTTC. This codes for CASSPGRGLQETQYF.

This clonotype turned up a few times. The V and J genes are TRBV30 and TRBJ1-1, with D unresolved. V was pared by 5 bases and J by 7 bases, with 11 bases between. The CDR3 totals 11 residues. The V gene's germline CDR1 is GTSNPN and CDR2 SVGIG (reference sequence). The CDR3 nucleotides are TGTGCCTGGGTGAAGCTGAATGAAGCTTTCTTT. This encodes CAWVKLNEAFF.

This clonotype was seen more than once but under ten times. The chain recombines TRBV23-1 with TRBJ1-1; perhaps TRBD1 as D (6 bases). TRBV23-1 is marked as an open reading frame, function uncertain. CDR3 length: 12 amino acids. V shed 7 bases and J shed 1 base, with 7 bases lying between them. The CDR3 loop reads CASKGQNTEAFF. CDR3 coding DNA: TGCGCCAGCAAGGGACAGAACACTGAAGCTTTCTTT.

This clonotype showed up just a few times. V gene TRBV20-1 combines with J gene TRBJ2-1; D not resolved. CDR3 length: 16 residues. V gave up 0 bases and J gave up 0 bases, with 12 bases separating them. CDR1 is DFQATT and CDR2 is SNEGSKA in the germline V gene (reference sequence). CDR3: CSARDTRASSYNEQFF. The DNA for the CDR3 is TGCAGTGCTAGAGATACCCGGGCCTCCTCCTACAATGAGCAGTTCTTC.

The chain uses TRBV20-1 and TRBJ2-1, with 12 nucleotides matching TRBD2. The V gene end was trimmed by 6 bases and the J gene end by 6 bases; junction bases not matched to a gene: 6. The CDR3 has 14 residues. Germline CDR1 is DFQATT and CDR2 is SNEGSKA (reference sequence). The CDR3 DNA follows: TGCAGTGCCAAACTAGCGGGAGGTCCCAATGAGCAGTTCTTC. Translating gives CSAKLAGGPNEQFF.

The chain carries TRBV5-4 and TRBJ2-3; the match to TRBD2 covers 12 bases. The CDR3 sequence is 16 residues long. CDR1 is SGHNT and CDR2 is YYREEE in the germline V gene (reference sequence). V shed 5 bases and J 7 bases; nucleotides not matched to a gene: 11. The CDR3 loop is CASSKTSGSFSNTQYF. The CDR3 coding sequence is TGTGCCAGCAGTAAGACTAGCGGGAGTTTTTCAAATACGCAGTATTTT.

This rearrangement joins TRBV20-1 to TRBJ2-3; D unclear. The CDR3 runs to 12 residues. CDR1 is DFQATT, CDR2 SNEGSKA, per germline (reference sequence). Trimming left V 6 bases short and J 4 bases short, with 11 bases between. The CDR3 sequence: CSANTQADTQYF. DNA for the CDR3: TGCAGTGCGAACACTCAGGCAGATACGCAGTATTTT.

This clonotype was observed at least ten times. The chain links TRBV7-2 to TRBJ2-3, with D unresolved. V lost 0 bases to trimming and J lost 0 bases, with 4 bases between them. In germline, CDR1 is SGHTA, CDR2 FQGNSA. The CDR3 consists of 14 residues. CDR3 loop: CASSLATSTDTQYF. The CDR3 bases are TGTGCCAGCAGCTTAGCGACTAGCACAGATACGCAGTATTTT.

This chain uses TRBV11-2 with TRBJ2-2, with TRBD1 matching 11 bases. CDR1 and CDR2 from the germline V gene are SGHAT and FQNNGV. Trimming removed 0 bases from V and 4 bases from J; junction bases left unmatched: 4. The CDR3 totals 17 residues. The CDR3 loop is CASSLEPGQGVTGELFF. As DNA, the CDR3 is TGTGCCAGCAGCTTAGAACCGGGACAGGGGGTCACCGGGGAGCTGTTTTTT.